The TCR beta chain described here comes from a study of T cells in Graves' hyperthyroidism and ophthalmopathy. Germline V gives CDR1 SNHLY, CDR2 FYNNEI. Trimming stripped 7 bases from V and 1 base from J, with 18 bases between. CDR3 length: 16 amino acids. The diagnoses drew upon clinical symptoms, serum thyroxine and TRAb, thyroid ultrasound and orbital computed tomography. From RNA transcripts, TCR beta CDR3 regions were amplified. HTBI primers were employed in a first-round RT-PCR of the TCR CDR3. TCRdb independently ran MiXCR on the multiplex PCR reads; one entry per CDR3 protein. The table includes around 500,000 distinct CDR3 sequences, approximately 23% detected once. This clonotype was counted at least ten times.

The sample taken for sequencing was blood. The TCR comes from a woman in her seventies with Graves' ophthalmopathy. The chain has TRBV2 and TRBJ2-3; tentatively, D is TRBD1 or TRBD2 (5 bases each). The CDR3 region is CASTIRGRGGTDTQYF. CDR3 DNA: TGTGCCAGCACTATACGGGGTCGGGGCGGCACAGATACGCAGTATTTT.